These T cell receptor beta chains were read from a single sample in a study of PD-L1 blockade in urothelial cancer. Sequencing was performed with immunoSEQ multiplex PCR; in TCRdb, only in-frame clones are kept and a portion is missing. The data contain around 30,000 clones, around 80% of them singletons. The sequencing used PBMCs, collected around atezolizumab (anti-PD-L1) treatment. These receptor sequences come from a man in his forties or fifties with urothelial cancer. CDR3s include the opening cysteine and the closing phenylalanine or tryptophan. A D gene is named only where the DNA matches it firmly. Not every row has a clone size; where given, it reads once, few, many or a size class.

CAISESQDLNTEAFF | TGTGCCATCAGTGAGTCTCAGGACTTGAACACTGAAGCTTTCTTT | TRBJ1-1 | - | TRBV10-3 | -
CASSLDRGYEQFF | TGTGCCAGCAGTTTGGACAGGGGGTATGAGCAGTTCTTC | TRBJ2-1 | TRBD1 | TRBV6-4 | -
CASSSRQTSTDTQYF | TGTGCCAGCAGCTCCCGACAGACTAGCACAGATACGCAGTATTTT | TRBJ2-3 | - | TRBV7-9 | -
CASSQEQGGTGELFF | TGCGCCAGCAGCCAAGAGCAGGGAGGTACCGGGGAGCTGTTTTTT | TRBJ2-2 | - | TRBV4-1 | few
CASSPTGGANYGYTF | TGCGCCAGCAGTCCTACAGGGGGCGCCAACTATGGCTACACCTTC | TRBJ1-2 | TRBD1 | TRBV5-1 | -
CASSSGGGAQETQYF | TGTGCCAGCAGTAGCGGCGGGGGGGCCCAAGAGACCCAGTACTTC | TRBJ2-5 | TRBD2 | TRBV28 | -
CASRGLENEQFF | TGTGCCAGCAGGGGACTAGAAAATGAGCAGTTCTTC | TRBJ2-1 | TRBD2 | TRBV2 | -
CASSSSFQDQPQHF | TGTGCCAGCAGCTCCTCCTTTCAGGATCAGCCCCAGCATTTT | TRBJ1-5 | - | TRBV7-9 | -
CASSSLRNRGTEAFF | TGTGCCAGCAGCTCCCTTAGAAACAGGGGCACTGAAGCTTTCTTT | TRBJ1-1 | TRBD1 | TRBV5-6 | few
CASSEGSGPLYGYTF | TGTGCCAGCAGTGAAGGGTCAGGCCCACTCTATGGCTACACCTTC | TRBJ1-2 | - | TRBV2 | -
CASRREGITGELFF | TGTGCCAGCCGGCGGGAGGGAATAACCGGGGAGCTGTTTTTT | TRBJ2-2 | TRBD2 | TRBV6-6 | -
CASSAKGPGGPYEQYF | TGTGCCAGCAGCGCCAAGGGGCCGGGAGGTCCCTACGAGCAGTACTTC | TRBJ2-7 | TRBD2 | TRBV5-4 | few